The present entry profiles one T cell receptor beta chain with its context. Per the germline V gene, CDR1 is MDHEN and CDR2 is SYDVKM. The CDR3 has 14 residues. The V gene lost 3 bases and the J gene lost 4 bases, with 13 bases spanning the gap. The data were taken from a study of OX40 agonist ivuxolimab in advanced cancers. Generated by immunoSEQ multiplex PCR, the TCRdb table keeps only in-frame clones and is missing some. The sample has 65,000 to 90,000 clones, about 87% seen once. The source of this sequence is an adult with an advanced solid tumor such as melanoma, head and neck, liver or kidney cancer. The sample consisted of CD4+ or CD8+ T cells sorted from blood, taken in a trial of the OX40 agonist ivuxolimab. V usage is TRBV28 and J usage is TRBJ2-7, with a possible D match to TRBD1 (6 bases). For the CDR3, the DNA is TGTGCCAGCAGTTTGTTATGGGGGCCGTACGAGCAGTACTTC. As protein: CASSLLWGPYEQYF.